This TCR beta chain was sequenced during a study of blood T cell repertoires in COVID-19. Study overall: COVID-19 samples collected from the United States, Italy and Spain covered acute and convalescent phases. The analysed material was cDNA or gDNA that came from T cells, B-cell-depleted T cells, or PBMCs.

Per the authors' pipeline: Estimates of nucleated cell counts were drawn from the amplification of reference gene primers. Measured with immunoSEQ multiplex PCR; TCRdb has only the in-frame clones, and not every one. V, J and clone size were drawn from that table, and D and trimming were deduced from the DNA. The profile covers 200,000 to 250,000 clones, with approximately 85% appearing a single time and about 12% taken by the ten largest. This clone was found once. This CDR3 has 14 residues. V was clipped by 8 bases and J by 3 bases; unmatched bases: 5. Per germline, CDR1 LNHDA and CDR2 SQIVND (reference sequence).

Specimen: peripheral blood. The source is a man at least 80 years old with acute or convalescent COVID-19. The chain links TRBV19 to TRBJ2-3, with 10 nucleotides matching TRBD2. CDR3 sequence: CASALTSGTDTQYF. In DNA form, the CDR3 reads TGTGCCAGTGCCTTGACTAGCGGGACAGATACGCAGTATTTT.